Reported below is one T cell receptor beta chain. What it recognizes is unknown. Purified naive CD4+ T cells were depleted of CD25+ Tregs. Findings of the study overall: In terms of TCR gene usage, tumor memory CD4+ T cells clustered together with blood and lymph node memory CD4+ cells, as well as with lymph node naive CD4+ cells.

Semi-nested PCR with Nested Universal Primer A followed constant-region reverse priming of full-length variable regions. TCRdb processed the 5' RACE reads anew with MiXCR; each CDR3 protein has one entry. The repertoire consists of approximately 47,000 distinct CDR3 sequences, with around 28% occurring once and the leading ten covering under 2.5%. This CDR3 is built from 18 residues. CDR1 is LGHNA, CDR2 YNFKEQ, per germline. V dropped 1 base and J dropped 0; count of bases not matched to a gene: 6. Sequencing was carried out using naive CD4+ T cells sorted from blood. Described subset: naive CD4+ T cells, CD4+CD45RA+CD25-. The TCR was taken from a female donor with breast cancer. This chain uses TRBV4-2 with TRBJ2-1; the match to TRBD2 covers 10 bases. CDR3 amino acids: CASSQVSGGYFSYNEQFF. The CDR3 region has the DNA TGTGCCAGCAGCCAAGTTAGCGGGGGGTACTTCTCCTACAATGAGCAGTTCTTC.